Listed below are T cell receptor beta chains from one sample, sequenced in a study of molecular identifiers for immune sequencing clone quantification. TCRdb re-called the PCR reads through MiXCR, storing one row per CDR3 protein. The repertoire consists of hundreds of thousands of distinct CDR3 sequences, with about 25% occurring once and the leading ten covering 0.75% to 0.8%. Sequencing used naive CD8+ T cells from blood, with Jurkat cell RNA spiked in. The source of these receptors is a human donor in good health. Some libraries in this study had Jurkat cell RNA spiked in. Both conserved end residues are part of each CDR3. The D gene is left open where the match is weak. Only part of the rows carry a size: once, few, many, or a class if the clone is expanded.

many | TRBJ2-1 | TRBV11-2 | TRBD2 | TGTGCCAGCAGCTCCAGCGGGATCTCCTACAATGAGCAGTTCTTC | CASSSSGISYNEQFF
many | TRBJ2-7 | TRBV7-9 | - | TGTGCCAGCAGCTCGGACCGATTTCTCGAGCAGTACTTC | CASSSDRFLEQYF
many | TRBJ2-7 | TRBV27 | - | TGTGCCAGCAGTTTTGGACCGAACGCCTACGAGCAGTACTTC | CASSFGPNAYEQYF
many | TRBJ2-7 | TRBV4-3 | - | TGCGCCAGCAGCCAAGACAGGGCCTCCATCTACGAGCAGTACTTC | CASSQDRASIYEQYF
many | TRBJ1-4 | TRBV4-3 | TRBD1 | TGCGCCAGCAGCCAAACTTCGACAGGGGAAAGTGAAAAACTGTTTTTT | CASSQTSTGESEKLFF
many | TRBJ2-7 | TRBV7-9 | - | TGTGCCAGCAGCCTCGAGACCACAAGCTCCTACGAGCAGTACTTC | CASSLETTSSYEQYF
many | TRBJ1-2 | TRBV10-3 | - | TGTGCCATCAGTGAGTCGGTCGACAGTAACTATGGCTACACCTTC | CAISESVDSNYGYTF
many | TRBJ2-7 | TRBV27 | TRBD2 | TGTGCCAGCAGTTTATACCCGGCACTAGCGTACGAGCAGTACTTC | CASSLYPALAYEQYF
many | TRBJ1-2 | TRBV28 | - | TGTGCCAGCAGTCCAACGTACTATGGCTACACCTTC | CASSPTYYGYTF
- | TRBJ1-4 | TRBV12-3/TRBV12-4 | - | TGTGCCATCAGCTTCGCCAGACTTAATGAAAAACTGTTTTTT | CAISFARLNEKLFF
many | TRBJ2-7 | TRBV4-3 | TRBD1 | TGCGCCAGCAGCCATGATAGGACAGGGGGATACGAGCAGTACTTC | CASSHDRTGGYEQYF
- | TRBJ1-5 | TRBV2 | - | TGTGCCAGCAATGCTGGCTATCAGCCCCAGCATTTT | CASNAGYQPQHF
- | TRBJ2-7 | TRBV20-1 | TRBD1 | TGCAGTGCTAGAGCCGGGACAGGGGCCAACTCCTACGAGCAGTACTTC | CSARAGTGANSYEQYF
once | TRBJ2-7 | TRBV3-1 | - | TGTGCCAGCAGCCAAGGAGAAAACAGCCTCTACGGGCAGTACTTC | CASSQGENSLYGQYF
few | TRBJ2-3 | TRBV6-5 | - | TGTGCCAGCAAAAGGGAGACCATGCTCACAGATACGCAGTATTTT | CASKRETMLTDTQYF
few | TRBJ2-3 | TRBV3-1 | - | TGTGCCAGCAGCCAAGGGGGCCTGGGGCTAGCTACAGATACGCAGTATTTT | CASSQGGLGLATDTQYF
many | TRBJ2-7 | TRBV29-1 | TRBD2 | TGCAGCGTAGAGGGACTAGGGACCTACGAGCAGTACTTC | CSVEGLGTYEQYF
few | TRBJ2-7 | TRBV20-1 | - | TGCAGTGCTACGATGGTCGGGGCGACCACCTACGAGCAGTACTTC | CSATMVGATTYEQYF
- | TRBJ1-2 | TRBV29-1 | - | TGCAGCGTTATAAGTCAGGGAACTAACTATGGCTACACCTTC | CSVISQGTNYGYTF
- | TRBJ2-2 | TRBV4-2 | - | TGTGCCAGCAGCCAGACCGCTCCCACCGGGGAGCTGTTTTTT | CASSQTAPTGELFF
few | TRBJ1-1 | TRBV19 | - | TGTGCCAGTAGAGCTGGCCGGCAAGTCAACACTGAAGCTTTCTTT | CASRAGRQVNTEAFF
few | TRBJ2-5 | TRBV28 | TRBD2 | TGTGCCAGCAGTTTATTCCGGGGGGGGATTCCAGAGACCCAGTACTTC | CASSLFRGGIPETQYF
- | TRBJ2-1 | TRBV3-1 | - | TGTGCCAGCAGCCAAGTCCTGGGATTTGTTGTGGACAATGAGCAGTTCTTC | CASSQVLGFVVDNEQFF
few | TRBJ2-2 | TRBV6-6 | - | TGTGCCAGCGACGTTAGCGGAACTACGAACACCGGGGAGCTGTTTTTT | CASDVSGTTNTGELFF
- | TRBJ2-7 | TRBV7-9 | - | TGTGCCGGCGACGGGTGGTACGAGCAGTACTTC | CAGDGWYEQYF
few | TRBJ2-7 | TRBV6-2/TRBV6-3 | - | TGTGCCAGCAGTGAAGGGACTCACCACGAGCAGTACTTC | CASSEGTHHEQYF
- | TRBJ2-7 | TRBV27 | - | TGTGCCAGCACGGACACCAGCTCCTACGAGCAGTACTTC | CASTDTSSYEQYF